This TCR beta chain is from a study of blood T cell repertoires in COVID-19. Study-level information: Researchers got acute and convalescent COVID-19 samples from the United States, Italy and Spain.

The data were produced by immunoSEQ multiplex PCR, yet TCRdb's version contains in-frame clones alone and is incomplete. The sample includes about 79,000 clones, approximately 90% of them seen just once. The germline CDR1 and CDR2 sequences are SGDLS and YYNGEE. The CDR3 has 14 amino acids. With 3 bases removed from V and 8 bases from J, the gap between germline ends came to 14 bases. This clonotype originated in a man between 50 and 59 years old with active COVID-19. The source material was peripheral blood. V usage is TRBV9 and J usage is TRBJ1-4; the D is unclear. The CDR3 DNA follows: TGTGCCAGCAGCGCCTTCAGACGCGGGGAAAAACTGTTTTTT. Its protein is CASSAFRRGEKLFF.